This TCR beta chain was identified during a study of graft-versus-host responses after intestinal transplantation (dated by TCRdb to the early 2020s). With respect to the entire study: Multivisceral, liver-intestinal, or isolated intestinal transplants were received by the recipients. Every recipient was given anti-thymocyte globulin induction, followed by about 3 years of maintenance tacrolimus and steroids. After intestinal transplantation, graft-versus-host and host-versus-graft alloreactive T cell clones were followed in the graft, circulation and bone marrow using bulk TCR-beta CDR3 sequencing. To identify alloreactive clones, pre-transplant mixed lymphocyte reaction products were sequenced and compared with unstimulated pre-transplant donor and recipient T cells. The cohort enrolled roughly 25 intestinal transplant recipients including one retransplant, and a few patients lacking pretransplant specimens were excluded. A peak of at least 4% donor T cells among recipient peripheral blood mononuclear cells was the definition used for donor T cell macrochimerism. Samples from a few later patients were sequenced in-house on an Illumina MiSeq with MiXCR processing rather than by the commercial service.

From V the trimming removes 8 bases and from J it removes 2 bases, while the gene matches leave 9 bases of the junction unaccounted for. The CDR3 measures 16 amino acids from cysteine to phenylalanine. Only the CDR3 portion is preserved as DNA: 48 bases, with reading frame beginning at the first base. The CDR1 and CDR2 encoded by the germline V gene (reference sequence) are SEHNR and FQNEAQ. To prepare the library, the immunoSEQ multiplex PCR assay was applied. In most patients, genomic DNA was isolated using the Qiagen DNeasy Blood and Tissue Kit and sent frozen to Adaptive Biotechnologies for TCR sequencing. For most patients, high-throughput TCR-beta CDR3 sequencing of genomic DNA was performed by Adaptive Biotechnologies. For the original study's pipeline: TCR sequencing data were retrieved from Adaptive's ImmunoSEQ software for 18 patients, whereas three other patients were processed with MiXCR and VDJtools. CD4 versus CD8 sorting errors were corrected by removing sequences found in both subsets at a frequency ratio below 5:1. CDR3 nucleotide sequences shared by donor and recipient were removed because the origin of these sequences could not be assigned. To count as alloreactive, a clone needed at least 2-fold expansion over unstimulated cells and a minimum CFSE-low frequency of 0.002% (template counts) or 0.001% (read counts). Clones detected in sequenced pre-transplant spleen, lymph node, or MLR CFSE-low populations of the donor or recipient were defined as mappable. The cumulative frequency of alloreactive clones was calculated as a percentage of all sequences, weighted by copy number. TCRdb took this table from immuneACCESS and kept in-frame rearrangements with V and J called. Such tables lack part of the clones; where checked against another copy, unresolved V genes explain under half of the gap, and the rest is unexplained. V, J and clone size were drawn from that table, and D and trimming were deduced from the DNA. For this sample there are roughly 80,000 clones; more than 75% appear just once. The top ten constitute around 8% of the sample.

What the research found in general, with its limitations: The conclusions were limited by the relatively low number and heterogeneity of the intestinal transplant patients. GvH clones were found in recipient bone marrow, and some of the GvH clones appeared earlier in ileal mucosa or blood, which is consistent with an intestinal mucosal origin. Peak levels of circulating GvH clones were associated with declines in HvG clones early after transplant. High GvH to HvG T cell clonal ratios were observed in the allografts of patients with donor T cell macrochimerism.

As regards this clone: The clone's antigen remains unknown. It has no much larger one-base neighbor in the sample; base qualities were not kept.

Interpreted using the paper, the time point label stands for: cells obtained before transplantation from donor or recipient. CD3+CD4+ and CD3+CD8+ populations were FACS-sorted from unstimulated pre-transplant donor and recipient cells taken from spleen or lymph nodes. This receptor was taken from a human donor who was the organ donor for an intestinal transplant. This specimen consisted of unstimulated CD8+ T cells sorted from spleen or lymph node cells, obtained before transplant. This chain is built from TRBV7-9 and TRBJ2-5; TRBD2 agrees with 12 junctional bases. Here the CDR3 is given as CASDEGLAGQQETQYF. The sequenced DNA: TGTGCCAGCGACGAGGGACTAGCGGGCCAACAAGAGACCCAGTACTTC.